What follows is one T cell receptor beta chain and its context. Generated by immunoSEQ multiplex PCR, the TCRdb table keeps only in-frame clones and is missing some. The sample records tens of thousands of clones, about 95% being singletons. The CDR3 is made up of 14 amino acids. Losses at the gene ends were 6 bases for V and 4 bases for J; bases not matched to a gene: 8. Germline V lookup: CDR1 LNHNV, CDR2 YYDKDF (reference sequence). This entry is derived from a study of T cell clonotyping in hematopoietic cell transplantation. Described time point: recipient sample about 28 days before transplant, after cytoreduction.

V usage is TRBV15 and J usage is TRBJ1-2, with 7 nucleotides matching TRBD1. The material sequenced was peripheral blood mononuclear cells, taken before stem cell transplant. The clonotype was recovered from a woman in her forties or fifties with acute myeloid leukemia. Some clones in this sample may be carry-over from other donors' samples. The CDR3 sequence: CATRGLGQTYGYTF. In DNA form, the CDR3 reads TGTGCCACCAGGGGATTGGGACAGACCTATGGCTACACCTTC.